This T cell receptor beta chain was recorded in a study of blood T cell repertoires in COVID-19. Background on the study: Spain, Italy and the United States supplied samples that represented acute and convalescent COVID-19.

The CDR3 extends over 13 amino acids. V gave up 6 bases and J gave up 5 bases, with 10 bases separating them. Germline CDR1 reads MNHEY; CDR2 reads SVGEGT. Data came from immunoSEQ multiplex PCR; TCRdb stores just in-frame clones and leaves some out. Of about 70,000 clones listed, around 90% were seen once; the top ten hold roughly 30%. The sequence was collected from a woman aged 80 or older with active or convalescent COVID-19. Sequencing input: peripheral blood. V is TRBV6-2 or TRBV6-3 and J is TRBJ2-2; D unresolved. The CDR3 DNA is TGTGCCAGCAGCCTTGTCGAGACCGGGGAGCTGTTTTTT. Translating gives CASSLVETGELFF.